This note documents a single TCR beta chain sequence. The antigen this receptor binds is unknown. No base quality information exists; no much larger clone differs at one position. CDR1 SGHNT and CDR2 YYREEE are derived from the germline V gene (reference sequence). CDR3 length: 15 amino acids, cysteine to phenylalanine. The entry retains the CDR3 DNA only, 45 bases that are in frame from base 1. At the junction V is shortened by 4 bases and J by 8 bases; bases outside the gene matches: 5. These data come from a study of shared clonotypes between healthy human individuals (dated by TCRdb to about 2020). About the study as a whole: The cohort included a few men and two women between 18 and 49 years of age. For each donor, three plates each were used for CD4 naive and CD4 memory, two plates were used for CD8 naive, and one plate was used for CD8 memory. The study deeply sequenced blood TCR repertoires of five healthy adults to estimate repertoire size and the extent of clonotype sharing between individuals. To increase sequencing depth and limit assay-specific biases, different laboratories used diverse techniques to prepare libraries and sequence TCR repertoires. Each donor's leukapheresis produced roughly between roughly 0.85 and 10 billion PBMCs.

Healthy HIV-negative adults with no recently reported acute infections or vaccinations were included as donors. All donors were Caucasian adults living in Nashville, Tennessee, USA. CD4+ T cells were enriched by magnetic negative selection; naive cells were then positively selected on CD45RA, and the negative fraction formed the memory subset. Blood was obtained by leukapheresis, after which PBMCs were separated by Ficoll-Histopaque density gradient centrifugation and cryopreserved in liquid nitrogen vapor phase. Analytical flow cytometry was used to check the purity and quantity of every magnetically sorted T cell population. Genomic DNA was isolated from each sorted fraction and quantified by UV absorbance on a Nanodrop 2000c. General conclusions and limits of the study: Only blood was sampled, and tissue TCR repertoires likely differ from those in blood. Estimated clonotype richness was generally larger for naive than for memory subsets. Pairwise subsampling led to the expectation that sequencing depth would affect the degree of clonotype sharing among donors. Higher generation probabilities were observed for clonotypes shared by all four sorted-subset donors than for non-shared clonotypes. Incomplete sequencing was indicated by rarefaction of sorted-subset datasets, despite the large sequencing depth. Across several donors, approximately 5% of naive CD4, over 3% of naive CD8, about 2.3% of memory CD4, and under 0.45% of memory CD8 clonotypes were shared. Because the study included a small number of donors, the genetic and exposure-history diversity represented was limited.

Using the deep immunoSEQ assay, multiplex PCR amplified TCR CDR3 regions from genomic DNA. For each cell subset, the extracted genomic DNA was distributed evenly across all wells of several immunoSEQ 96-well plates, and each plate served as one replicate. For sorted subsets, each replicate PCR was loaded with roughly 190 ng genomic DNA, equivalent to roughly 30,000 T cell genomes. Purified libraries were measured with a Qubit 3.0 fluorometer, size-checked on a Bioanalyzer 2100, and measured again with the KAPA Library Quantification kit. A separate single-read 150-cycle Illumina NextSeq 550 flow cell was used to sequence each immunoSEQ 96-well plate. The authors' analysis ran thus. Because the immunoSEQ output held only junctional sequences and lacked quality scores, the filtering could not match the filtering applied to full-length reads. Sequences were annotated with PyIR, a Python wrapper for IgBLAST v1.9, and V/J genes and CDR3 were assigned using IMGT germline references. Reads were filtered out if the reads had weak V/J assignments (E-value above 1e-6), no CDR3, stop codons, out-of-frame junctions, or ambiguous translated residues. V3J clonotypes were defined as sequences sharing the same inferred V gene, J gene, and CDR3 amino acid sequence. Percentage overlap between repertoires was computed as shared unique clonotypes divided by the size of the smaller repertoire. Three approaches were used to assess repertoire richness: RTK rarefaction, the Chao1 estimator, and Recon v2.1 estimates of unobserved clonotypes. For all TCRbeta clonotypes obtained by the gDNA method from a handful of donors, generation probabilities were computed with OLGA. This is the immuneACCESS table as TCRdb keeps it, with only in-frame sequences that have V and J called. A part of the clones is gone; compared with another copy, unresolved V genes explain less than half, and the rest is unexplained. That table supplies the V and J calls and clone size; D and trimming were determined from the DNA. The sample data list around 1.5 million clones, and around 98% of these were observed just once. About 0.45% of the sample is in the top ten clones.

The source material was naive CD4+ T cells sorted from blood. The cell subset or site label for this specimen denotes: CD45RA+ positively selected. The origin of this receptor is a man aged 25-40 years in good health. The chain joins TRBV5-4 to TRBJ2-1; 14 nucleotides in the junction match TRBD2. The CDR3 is CASSVGLAGADEQFF. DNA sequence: TGTGCCAGCAGCGTGGGACTAGCGGGAGCGGATGAGCAGTTCTTC. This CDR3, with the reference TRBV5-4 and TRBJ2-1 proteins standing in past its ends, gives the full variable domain ETGVTQSPTHLIKTRGQQVTLRCSSQSGHNTVSWYQQALGQGPQFIFQYYREEENGRGNFPPRFSGLQFPNYSSELNVNALELDDSALYLCASSVGLAGADEQFFGPGTRLTVL.